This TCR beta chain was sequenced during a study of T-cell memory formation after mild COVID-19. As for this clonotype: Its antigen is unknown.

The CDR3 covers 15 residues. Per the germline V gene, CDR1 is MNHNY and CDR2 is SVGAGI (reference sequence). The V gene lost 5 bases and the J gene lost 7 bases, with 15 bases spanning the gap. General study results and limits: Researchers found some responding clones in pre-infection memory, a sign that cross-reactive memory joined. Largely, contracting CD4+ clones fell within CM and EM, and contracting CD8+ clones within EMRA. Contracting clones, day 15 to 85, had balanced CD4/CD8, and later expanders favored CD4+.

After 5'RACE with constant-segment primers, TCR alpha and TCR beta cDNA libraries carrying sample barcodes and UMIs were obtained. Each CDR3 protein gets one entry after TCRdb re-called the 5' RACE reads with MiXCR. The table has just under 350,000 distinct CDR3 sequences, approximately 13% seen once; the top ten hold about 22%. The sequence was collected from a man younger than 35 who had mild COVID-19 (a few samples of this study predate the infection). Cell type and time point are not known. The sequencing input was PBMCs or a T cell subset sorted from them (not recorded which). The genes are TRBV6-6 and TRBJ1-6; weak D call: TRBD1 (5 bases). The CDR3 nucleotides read TGTGCCAGCAGTGGGGACCAGGGAGGCAATTCACCCCTCCACTTT. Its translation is CASSGDQGGNSPLHF.